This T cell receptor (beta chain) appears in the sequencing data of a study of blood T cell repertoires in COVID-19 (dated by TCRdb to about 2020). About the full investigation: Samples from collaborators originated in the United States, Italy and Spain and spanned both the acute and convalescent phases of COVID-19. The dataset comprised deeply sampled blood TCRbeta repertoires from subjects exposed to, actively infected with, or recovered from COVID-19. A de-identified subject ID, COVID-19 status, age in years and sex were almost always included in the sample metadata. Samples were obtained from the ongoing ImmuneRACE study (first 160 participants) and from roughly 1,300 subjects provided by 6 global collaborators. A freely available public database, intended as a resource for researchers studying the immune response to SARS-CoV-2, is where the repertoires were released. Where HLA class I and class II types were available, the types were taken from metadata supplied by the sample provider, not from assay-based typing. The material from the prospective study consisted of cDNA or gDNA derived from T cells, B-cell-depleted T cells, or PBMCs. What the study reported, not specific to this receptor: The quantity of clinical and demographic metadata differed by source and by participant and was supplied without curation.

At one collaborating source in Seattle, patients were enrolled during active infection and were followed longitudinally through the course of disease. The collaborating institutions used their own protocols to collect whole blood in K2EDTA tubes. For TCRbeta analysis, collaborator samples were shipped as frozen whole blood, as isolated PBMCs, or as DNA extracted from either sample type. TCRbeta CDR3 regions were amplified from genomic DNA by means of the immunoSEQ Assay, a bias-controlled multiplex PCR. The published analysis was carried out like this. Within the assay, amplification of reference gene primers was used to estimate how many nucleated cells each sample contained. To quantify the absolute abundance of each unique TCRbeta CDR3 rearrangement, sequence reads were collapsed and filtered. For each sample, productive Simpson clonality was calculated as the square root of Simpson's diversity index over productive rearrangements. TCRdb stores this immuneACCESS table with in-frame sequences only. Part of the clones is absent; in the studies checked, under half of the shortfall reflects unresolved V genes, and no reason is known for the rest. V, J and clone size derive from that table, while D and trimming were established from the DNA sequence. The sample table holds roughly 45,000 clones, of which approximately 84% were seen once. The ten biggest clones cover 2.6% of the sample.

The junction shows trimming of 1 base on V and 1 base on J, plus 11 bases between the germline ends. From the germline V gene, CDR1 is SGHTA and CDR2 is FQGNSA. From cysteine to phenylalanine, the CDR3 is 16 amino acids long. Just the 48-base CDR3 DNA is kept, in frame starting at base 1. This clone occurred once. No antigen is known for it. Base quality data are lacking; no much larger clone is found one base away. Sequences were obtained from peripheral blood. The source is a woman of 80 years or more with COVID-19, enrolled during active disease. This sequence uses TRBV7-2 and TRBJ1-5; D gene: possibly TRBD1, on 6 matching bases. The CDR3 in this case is CASSLEAGVSNQPQHF. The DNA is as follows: TGTGCCAGCAGCTTAGAGGCAGGGGTCAGCAATCAGCCCCAGCATTTT.